These 20 T cell receptor beta chains were sequenced from one sample in a study of cytomegalovirus exposure and HLA in healthy donors. The PCR employed 60 Vbeta primers together with 13 Jbeta primers. Libraries were prepared by immunoSEQ multiplex PCR; TCRdb keeps only in-frame clonotypes and omits some of them. Recorded for this sample: more than 95,000 clones. The sample consisted of PBMCs. These receptors were obtained from a man between 18 and 29 years old in good health and CMV-seronegative.

The rearrangement links TRBV19 to TRBJ2-2; the D gene is possibly TRBD1 (6 bases). This CDR3 has 15 residues. CDR1 LNHDA and CDR2 SQIVND come from the germline V gene (reference sequence). V lost 5 bases, J lost 1 base, and 11 bases lay in between. CDR3 DNA sequence: TGTGCCAGTAGTCCGAGGGGGTTGAACACCGGGGAGCTGTTTTTT. This gives the protein CASSPRGLNTGELFF.

The chain uses TRBV5-1 and TRBJ2-1; 7 nucleotides match TRBD2. The CDR3 totals 14 residues. The V gene end was trimmed by 4 bases and the J gene end by 2 bases; junction bases not matched to a gene: 3. Germline loops: CDR1 SGHRS, CDR2 YFSETQ. CDR3 nucleotide sequence: TGCGCCAGCAGCCGGGGGGACCCCTACAATGAGCAGTTCTTC. Translation: CASSRGDPYNEQFF.

This chain uses TRBV27 with TRBJ2-5; tentative D call: TRBD2 (6 bases). TRBJ2-7 explains the end of the DNA better; the J call may be wrong. Germline V lookup: CDR1 MNHEY, CDR2 SMNVEV (reference sequence). CDR3 length: 15 amino acids. This CDR3 reads CASSFRLATLYEQYF. The CDR3 DNA follows: TGTGCCAGCAGTTTTAGGCTAGCGACCCTCTACGAGCAGTACTTC.

The chain uses TRBV30 and TRBJ2-1; no definite D call. Germline lookup yields CDR1 GTSNPN and CDR2 SVGIG (reference sequence). The CDR3 has 12 residues. With 0 bases removed from V and 4 bases from J, the gap between germline ends came to 4 bases. The CDR3 bases are TGTGCCTGGAGTGTACAGTACAATGAGCAGTTCTTC. Its protein product is CAWSVQYNEQFF.

The chain is built from TRBV4-1 and TRBJ2-2; the match to TRBD2 covers 7 bases. V lost 4 bases to trimming and J lost 3 bases; unmatched junction nucleotides: 8. CDR3 length: 16 residues. In germline, CDR1 is MGHRA, CDR2 YSYEKL. The chain's CDR3 is CASSLRLAAYTGELFF. CDR3 nucleotides: TGCGCCAGCAGCCTTCGACTAGCCGCTTACACCGGGGAGCTGTTTTTT.

The chain has TRBV29-1 and TRBJ1-2; D gene uncertain. Germline CDR1 and CDR2: SQVTM and ANQGSEA. Between the trimmed V and J ends, which lost 1 base and 8 bases, there was a span of 14 bases. The CDR3 is 13 amino acids. DNA of the CDR3: TGCAGCGTTGAAGCGGCGCCCTGGCGGGGCTACACCTTC. It specifies CSVEAAPWRGYTF.

This chain uses TRBV7-9 with TRBJ2-1; maybe TRBD2 (5 bases). CDR1 and CDR2 from the germline V gene are SEHNR and FQNEAQ (reference sequence). Trimming pared 2 bases from V and 8 bases from J, leaving 13 bases between. CDR3 length equals 14 residues. This CDR3 is CASSLIRAVDEQFF. CDR3 in DNA: TGTGCCAGCAGCTTAATCCGAGCGGTCGATGAGCAGTTCTTC.

Note on this clone: This sample also contains other DNA sequences that code for the same CDR3. The CDR3: CASSPSQETQYF. CDR3 nucleotide sequence: TGTGCCAGCTCACCATCACAAGAGACCCAGTACTTC. The chain is built from TRBV18 and TRBJ2-5; no firm D call. The V end was cut by 2 bases, the J end by 2 bases, with 3 bases between. Per germline, CDR1 KGHSH and CDR2 LQKENI. The CDR3 runs to 12 residues.

The CDR3 DNA reads as TGTGCCAGCAGCTCAAGGGCGGCGGGGGGCACAGATACGCAGTATTTT. Residues: CASSSRAAGGTDTQYF. The V call is TRBV7-3, the J call TRBJ2-3; 7 bases map to TRBD2. Per germline, CDR1 SGHTA and CDR2 FQGTGA. V was clipped by 4 bases and J by 1 base; unmatched bases: 8. CDR3 length equals 16 residues.

V and J are TRBV5-1 and TRBJ2-3, with TRBD2 identical over 12 bases. The CDR3 has 14 residues. Germline V gives CDR1 SGHRS, CDR2 YFSETQ. V lost 9 bases, J lost 6 bases, and 8 bases stayed unmatched. The CDR3 sequence is CATSSGGAMDTQYF. The CDR3, as DNA: TGCGCCACCTCTAGCGGGGGGGCCATGGATACGCAGTATTTT.

This sequence joins TRBV10-1 and TRBJ2-1, with a possible D match to TRBD2 (5 bases). Trimming cost V 5 bases and J 2 bases, with 7 bases left between them. CDR3 length: 13 amino acids. Germline V gives CDR1 WNHNN, CDR2 SYGVQD (reference sequence). The DNA of the CDR3 is TGCGCCAGCAGTTACGGGGCCTACAATGAGCAGTTCTTC. Amino acids: CASSYGAYNEQFF.

The CDR3 sequence is CASSLRLSSGSRSGELFF. CDR3 DNA sequence: TGTGCCAGCAGCTTAAGATTGTCTAGCGGGAGTAGAAGCGGGGAGCTGTTTTTT. V is TRBV7-2 and J is TRBJ2-2, with 10 bases lining up with TRBD2. The CDR3 has 18 residues. The germline gives CDR1 SGHTA, CDR2 FQGNSA. The J segment lost 7 bases and the V segment lost 2 bases, leaving 13 bases of the junction unmatched.

This rearrangement joins TRBV6-5 to TRBJ2-1, with TRBD1 as a possible D gene (7 bases). V lost 6 bases to trimming and J lost 8 bases, with 20 bases between them. Germline values: CDR1 MNHEY, CDR2 SVGAGI. The length of the CDR3 is 15 residues. The CDR3 here is CASSRGTVSRDEQFF. The CDR3, as DNA: TGTGCCAGCAGCCGCGGGACAGTCTCTAGGGATGAGCAGTTCTTC.

The chain uses TRBV5-8 and TRBJ2-7; D call uncertain. Germline-derived CDR1 and CDR2 are SGHTS and YDEGEE. The CDR3 runs 12 residues. With 6 bases removed from V and 3 bases from J, the gap between germline ends came to 10 bases. CDR3 in amino acids: CASTPADYEQYF. The CDR3 DNA reads as TGTGCCAGCACCCCCGCGGACTACGAGCAGTACTTC.

The chain combines TRBV5-1 with TRBJ2-1; D is undetermined. Trimming left V 3 bases short and J 9 bases short, with 10 bases between. The CDR3 has 12 amino acids. CDR1 SGHRS and CDR2 YFSETQ come from the germline V gene. Here the CDR3 reads CASSSMYGEQFF. The DNA for the CDR3 is TGCGCCAGCAGCTCTATGTATGGTGAGCAGTTCTTC.

The V gene is TRBV7-9, the J gene TRBJ2-5; 9 nucleotides match TRBD1. This CDR3 is built from 15 residues. The J segment lost 11 bases and the V segment lost 7 bases, leaving 17 bases of the junction unmatched. The germline V gene encodes CDR1 SEHNR and CDR2 FQNEAQ (reference sequence). CDR3 DNA: TGTGCCAGCACCCCTAGAAGGACAGGGGTTGGTGAGCAGTACTTC. It codes for CASTPRRTGVGEQYF.

The CDR3 DNA is TGCGCCAGCAAGAGGGAACTGGACAGGAGGAAGAAGTTTCAGCCCCAGCATTTT. Protein: CASKRELDRRKKFQPQHF. J is TRBJ1-5 and V is TRBV10-1; 7 nucleotides match TRBD1. J gave up 6 bases and V 7 bases, and 21 bases lay outside the gene matches. Germline CDR1 and CDR2: WNHNN and SYGVQD (reference sequence). The CDR3 runs 18 residues.

The V and J genes are TRBV30 and TRBJ1-3; no clear D gene. This CDR3 region has 13 residues. In germline, CDR1 is GTSNPN, CDR2 SVGIG (reference sequence). Between the trimmed V and J ends, which lost 0 bases and 0 bases, there was a span of 3 bases. CDR3 coding DNA: TGTGCCTGGAGTGTATACTCTGGAAACACCATATATTTT. Translation: CAWSVYSGNTIYF. Full variable domain (outside the CDR3, taken from reference TRBV30 and TRBJ1-3): SQTIHQWPATLVQPVGSPLSLECTVEGTSNPNLYWYRQAAGRGLQLLFYSVGIGQISSEVPQNLSASRPQDRQFILSSKKLLLSDSGFYLCAWSVYSGNTIYFGEGSWLTVV.

The chain carries TRBV6-4 and TRBJ2-7; 11 nucleotides align to TRBD2. The ends lost 5 bases at V and 2 bases at J; junction bases unmatched: 5. The CDR3 extends over 15 amino acids. Germline V gives CDR1 MRHNA, CDR2 SNTAGT. The chain's CDR3 is CASSLVAGGPYEQYF. CDR3 nucleotide sequence: TGTGCCAGCAGTCTGGTAGCGGGAGGGCCCTACGAGCAGTACTTC.

The rearrangement links TRBV7-9 to TRBJ1-1, with D maybe TRBD1 (5 bases). CDR3 length: 16 amino acids. Germline V CDR1 and CDR2: SEHNR, FQNEAQ (reference sequence). Trimming cost V 5 bases and J 2 bases, with 18 bases left between them. The CDR3 DNA reads as TGTGCCAGCAGCCAGATGGGGCCCCAGGTAAACACTGAAGCTTTCTTT. Residues: CASSQMGPQVNTEAFF.